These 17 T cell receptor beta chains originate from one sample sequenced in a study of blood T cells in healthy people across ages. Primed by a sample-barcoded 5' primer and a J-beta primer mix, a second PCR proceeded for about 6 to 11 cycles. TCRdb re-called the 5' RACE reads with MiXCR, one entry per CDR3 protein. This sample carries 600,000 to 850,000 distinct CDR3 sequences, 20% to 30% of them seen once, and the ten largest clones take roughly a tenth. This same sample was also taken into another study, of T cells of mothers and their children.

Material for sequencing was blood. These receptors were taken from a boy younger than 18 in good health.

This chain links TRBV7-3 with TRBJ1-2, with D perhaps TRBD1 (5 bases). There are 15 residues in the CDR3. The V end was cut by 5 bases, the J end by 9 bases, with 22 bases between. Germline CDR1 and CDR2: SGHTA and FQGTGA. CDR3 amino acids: CASSPTGRVDYRYTF. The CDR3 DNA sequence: TGTGCCAGCAGCCCGACCGGCAGGGTCGATTATCGCTACACCTTC.

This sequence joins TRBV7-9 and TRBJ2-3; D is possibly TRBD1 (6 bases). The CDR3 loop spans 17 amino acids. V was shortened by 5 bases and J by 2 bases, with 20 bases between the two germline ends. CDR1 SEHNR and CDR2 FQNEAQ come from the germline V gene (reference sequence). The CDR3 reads CASSPNIDRTFTDTQYF. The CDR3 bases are TGTGCCAGCAGCCCAAATATAGACAGGACCTTCACAGATACGCAGTATTTT.

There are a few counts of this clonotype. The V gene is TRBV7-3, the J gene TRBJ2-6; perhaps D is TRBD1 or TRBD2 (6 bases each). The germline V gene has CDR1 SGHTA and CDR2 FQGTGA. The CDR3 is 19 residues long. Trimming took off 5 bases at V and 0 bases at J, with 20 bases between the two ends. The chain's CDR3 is CASSPTGGRSTSGANVLTF. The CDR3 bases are TGTGCCAGCAGCCCGACCGGGGGCAGGTCGACCTCTGGGGCCAACGTCCTGACTTTC. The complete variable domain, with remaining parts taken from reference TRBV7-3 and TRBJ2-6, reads GAGVSQTPSNKVTEKGKYVELRCDPISGHTALYWYRQSLGQGPEFLIYFQGTGAADDSGLPNDRFFAVRPEGSVSTLKIQRTERGDSAVYLCASSPTGGRSTSGANVLTFGAGSRLTVL.

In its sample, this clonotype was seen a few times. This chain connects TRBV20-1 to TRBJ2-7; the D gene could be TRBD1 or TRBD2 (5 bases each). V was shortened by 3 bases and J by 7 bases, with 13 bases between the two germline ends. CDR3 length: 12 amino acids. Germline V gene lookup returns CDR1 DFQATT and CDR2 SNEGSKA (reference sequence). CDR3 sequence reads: CSARAGTEEQYF. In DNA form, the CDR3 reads TGCAGTGCTAGGGCCGGGACGGAAGAGCAGTACTTC.

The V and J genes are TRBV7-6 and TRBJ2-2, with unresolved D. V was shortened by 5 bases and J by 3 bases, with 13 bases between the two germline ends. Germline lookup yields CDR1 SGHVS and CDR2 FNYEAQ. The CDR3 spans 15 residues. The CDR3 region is CASSPPAADTGELFF. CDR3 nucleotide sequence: TGTGCCAGCAGCCCCCCGGCCGCGGACACCGGGGAGCTGTTTTTT.

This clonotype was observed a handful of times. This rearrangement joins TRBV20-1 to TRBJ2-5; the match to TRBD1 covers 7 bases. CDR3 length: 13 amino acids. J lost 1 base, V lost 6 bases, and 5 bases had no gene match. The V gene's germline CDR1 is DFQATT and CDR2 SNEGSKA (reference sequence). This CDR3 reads CSAPNRGQETQYF. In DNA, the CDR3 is TGCAGTGCCCCGAACAGGGGCCAAGAGACCCAGTACTTC.

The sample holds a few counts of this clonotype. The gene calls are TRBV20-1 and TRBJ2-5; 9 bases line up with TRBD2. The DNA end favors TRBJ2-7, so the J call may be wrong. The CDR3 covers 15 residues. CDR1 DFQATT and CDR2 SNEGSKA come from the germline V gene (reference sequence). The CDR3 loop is CSARVIAGVSYEQYF. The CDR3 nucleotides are TGCAGTGCTAGAGTAATAGCGGGAGTATCCTACGAGCAGTACTTC.

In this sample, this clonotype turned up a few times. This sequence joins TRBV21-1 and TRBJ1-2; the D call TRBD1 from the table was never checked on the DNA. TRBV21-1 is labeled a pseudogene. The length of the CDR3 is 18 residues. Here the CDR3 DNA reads TGTGCCAGCAGCAAAGGGGCCCAGGGGACCCAGGGGGCAGGCGGCTACACCTTC. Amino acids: CASSKGAQGTQGAGGYTF.

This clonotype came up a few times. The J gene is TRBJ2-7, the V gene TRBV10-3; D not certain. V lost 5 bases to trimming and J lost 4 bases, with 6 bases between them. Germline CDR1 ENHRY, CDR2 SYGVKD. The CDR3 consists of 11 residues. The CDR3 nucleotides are TGTGCCATCAGTCCCTTGTACGAGCAGTACTTC. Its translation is CAISPLYEQYF.

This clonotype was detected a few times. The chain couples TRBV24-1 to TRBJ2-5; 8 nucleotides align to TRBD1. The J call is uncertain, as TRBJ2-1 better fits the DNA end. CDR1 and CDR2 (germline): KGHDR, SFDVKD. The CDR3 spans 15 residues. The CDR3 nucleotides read TGTGCCACCAGTGACCCCGGGACAGGTTACCGGGAGCAGTTCTTC. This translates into CATSDPGTGYREQFF.

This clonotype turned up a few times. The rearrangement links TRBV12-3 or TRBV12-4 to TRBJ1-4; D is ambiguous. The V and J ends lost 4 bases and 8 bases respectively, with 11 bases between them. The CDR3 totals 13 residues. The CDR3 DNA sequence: TGTGCCAGCAGTTCCCAATGGAGAGAAAAACTGTTTTTT. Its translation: CASSSQWREKLFF.

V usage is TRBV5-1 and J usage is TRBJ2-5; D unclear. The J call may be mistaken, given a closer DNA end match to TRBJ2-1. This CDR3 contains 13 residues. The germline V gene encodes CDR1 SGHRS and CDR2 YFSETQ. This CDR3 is CASSSSDPLGQFF. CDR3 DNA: TGCGCCAGCAGCTCTTCCGACCCGCTGGGGCAGTTCTTC.

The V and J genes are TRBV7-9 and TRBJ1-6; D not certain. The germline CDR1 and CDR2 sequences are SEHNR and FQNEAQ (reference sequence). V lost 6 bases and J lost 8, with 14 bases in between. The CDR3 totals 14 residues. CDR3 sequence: CASRAVTADSPLHF. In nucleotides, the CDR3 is TGTGCCAGCAGGGCGGTGACTGCGGATTCACCCCTCCACTTT. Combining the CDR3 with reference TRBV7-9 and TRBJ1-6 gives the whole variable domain DTGVSQNPRHKITKRGQNVTFRCDPISEHNRLYWYRQTLGQGPEFLTYFQNEAQLEKSRLLSDRFSAERPKGSFSTLEIQRTEQGDSAMYLCASRAVTADSPLHFGNGTRLTVT.

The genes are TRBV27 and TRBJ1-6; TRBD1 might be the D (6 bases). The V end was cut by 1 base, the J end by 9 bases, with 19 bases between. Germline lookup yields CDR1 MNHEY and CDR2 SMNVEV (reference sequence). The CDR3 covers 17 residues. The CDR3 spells CASSLYRETIPSSPLHF. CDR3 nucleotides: TGTGCCAGCAGTTTATACAGGGAGACGATTCCTAGTTCACCCCTCCACTTT.

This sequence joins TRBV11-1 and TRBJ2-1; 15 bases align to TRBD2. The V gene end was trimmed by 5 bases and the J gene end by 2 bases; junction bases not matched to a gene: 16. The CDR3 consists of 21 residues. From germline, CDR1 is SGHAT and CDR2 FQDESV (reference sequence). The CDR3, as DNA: TGTGCCAGCAGCACCCAGATGGGGACTAGCGGGAGGACCCTCCCCTACAATGAGCAGTTCTTC. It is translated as CASSTQMGTSGRTLPYNEQFF.

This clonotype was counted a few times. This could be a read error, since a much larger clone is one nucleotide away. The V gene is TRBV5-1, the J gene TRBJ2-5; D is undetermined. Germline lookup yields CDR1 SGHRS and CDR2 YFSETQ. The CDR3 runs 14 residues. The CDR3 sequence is CASSLGRVQETRYF. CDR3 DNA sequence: TGCGCCAGCAGCTTGGGTAGGGTCCAAGAGACCCGGTACTTC.

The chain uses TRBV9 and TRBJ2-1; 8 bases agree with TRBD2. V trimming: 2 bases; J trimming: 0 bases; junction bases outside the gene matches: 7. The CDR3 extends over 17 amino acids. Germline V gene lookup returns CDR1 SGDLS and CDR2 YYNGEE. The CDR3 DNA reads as TGTGCCAGCAGCGTGAGTTTTAGCGGGGACTCCTACAATGAGCAGTTCTTC. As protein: CASSVSFSGDSYNEQFF.